The TCR beta chain described here comes from a study of CD8 T cells in ankylosing spondylitis. Trimming pared 5 bases from V and 9 bases from J, leaving 8 bases between. The CDR3 spans 11 residues. This clonotype was seen more than once but under ten times. The antigen is unknown. Points from the study as a whole: What seemed typical of ankylosing spondylitis blood was a TCR beta motif built from 7 or 8 highly homologous variants. Significant enrichment of disease-linked clones was reportedly seen in matched ankylosing spondylitis synovial fluid. Earlier authors reported some of these motif variants in reactive arthritis synovial fluid and blood.

Scientists made TCR beta libraries using quantitative 5'-RACE with molecular barcodes. TCRdb re-derived calls from the 5' RACE reads in MiXCR, one entry per CDR3 protein. The sample has more than 650,000 distinct CDR3 sequences, about an eighth seen once. Sequencing input: blood, either unsorted or a sorted T cell fraction (not recorded which). This receptor was identified in a male donor with ankylosing spondylitis. The chain joins TRBV12-3 or TRBV12-4 to TRBJ2-1; D tentatively fits TRBD1 or TRBD2 (5 bases each). CDR3 nucleotide sequence: TGTGCCAGCAGTCGGGACCTTGAGCAGTTCTTC. Residues: CASSRDLEQFF.